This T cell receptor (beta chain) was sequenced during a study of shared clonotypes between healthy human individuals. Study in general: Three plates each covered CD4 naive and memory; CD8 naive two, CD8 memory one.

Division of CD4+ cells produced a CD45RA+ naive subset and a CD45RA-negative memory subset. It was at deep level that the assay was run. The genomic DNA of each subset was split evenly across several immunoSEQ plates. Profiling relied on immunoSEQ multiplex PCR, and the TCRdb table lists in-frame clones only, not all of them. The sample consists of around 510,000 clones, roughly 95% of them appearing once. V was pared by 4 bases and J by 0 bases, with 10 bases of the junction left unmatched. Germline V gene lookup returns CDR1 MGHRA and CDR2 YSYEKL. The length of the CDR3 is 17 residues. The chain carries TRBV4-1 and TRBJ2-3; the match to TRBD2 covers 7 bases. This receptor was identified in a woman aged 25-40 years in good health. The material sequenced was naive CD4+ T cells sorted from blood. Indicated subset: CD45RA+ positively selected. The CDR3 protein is CASSLGGARRSTDTQYF. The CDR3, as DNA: TGCGCCAGCAGCCTGGGAGGGGCTAGGCGAAGCACAGATACGCAGTATTTT.